This T cell receptor (beta chain) comes out of a study of T cells after yellow fever vaccination. Study at large: Preparing low-cell-number fractions relied on SMART-Seq v4 Ultra Low Input. Study observations and caveats: Weaker in magnitude, the secondary response showed a faster peak on day 5 versus 15.

This CDR3 is built from 14 residues. V shed 2 bases and J shed 10 bases, with 16 bases lying between them. The germline V gene encodes CDR1 SGHTA and CDR2 FQGTGA. TCRdb itself ran the 5' RACE reads through MiXCR, one entry per CDR3 protein. The repertoire holds around 300,000 distinct CDR3 sequences, with 4.1% as singletons. This clonotype turned up a few times. What it binds is not known. The receptor was derived from a man younger than 35 who received the YFV17D yellow fever vaccine. V is TRBV7-3 and J is TRBJ2-3; D is perhaps TRBD1 or TRBD2 (6 bases each). The starting material was PBMCs, obtained 5 days after the yellow fever booster vaccination. CDR3 sequence reads: CASSLPGAGDAQYF. CDR3 DNA: TGTGCCAGCAGCTTACCGGGGGCGGGTGATGCGCAGTATTTT.